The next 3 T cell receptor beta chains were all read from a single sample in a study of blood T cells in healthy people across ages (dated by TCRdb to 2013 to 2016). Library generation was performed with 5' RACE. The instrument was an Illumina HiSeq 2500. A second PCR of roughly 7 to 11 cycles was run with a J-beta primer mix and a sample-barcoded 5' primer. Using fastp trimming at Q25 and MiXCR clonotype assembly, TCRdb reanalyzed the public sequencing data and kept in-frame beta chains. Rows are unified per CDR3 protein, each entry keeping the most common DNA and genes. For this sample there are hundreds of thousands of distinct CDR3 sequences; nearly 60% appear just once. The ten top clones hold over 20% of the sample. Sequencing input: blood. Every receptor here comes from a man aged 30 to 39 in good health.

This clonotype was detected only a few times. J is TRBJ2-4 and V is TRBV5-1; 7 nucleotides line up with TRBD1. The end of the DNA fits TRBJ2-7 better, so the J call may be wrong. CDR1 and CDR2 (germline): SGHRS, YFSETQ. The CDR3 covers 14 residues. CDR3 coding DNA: TGCGCCAGCAGCTTGGCCGGGACAGCTGCCGAGCAGTACTTC. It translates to CASSLAGTAAEQYF.

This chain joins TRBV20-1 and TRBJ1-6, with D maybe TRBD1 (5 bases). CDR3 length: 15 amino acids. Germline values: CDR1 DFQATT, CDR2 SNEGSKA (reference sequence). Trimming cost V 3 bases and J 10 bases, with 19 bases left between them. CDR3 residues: CSASIKAGFESPLHF. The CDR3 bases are TGCAGTGCTAGTATCAAAGCAGGGTTTGAATCACCCCTCCACTTT.

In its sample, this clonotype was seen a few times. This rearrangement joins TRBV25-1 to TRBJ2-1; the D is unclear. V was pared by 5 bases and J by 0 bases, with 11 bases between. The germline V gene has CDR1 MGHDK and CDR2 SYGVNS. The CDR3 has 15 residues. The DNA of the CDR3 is TGTGCCAGCAGTACGGACCGGAGCTCCTACAATGAGCAGTTCTTC. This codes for CASSTDRSSYNEQFF.